Below, 23 T cell receptor beta chains from the same sample are listed, as sequenced in a study of post-analysis software for immune sequencing data. Whole-study results and caveats: Several TRBV segments (TRBV5-6, TRBV5-1 and TRBV20-1 among them) occurred more frequently in patients than in controls.

Unique molecular identifiers had been added to the TCR beta cDNA libraries. TCRdb re-called the PCR reads with MiXCR, one entry per CDR3 protein. The sample has about 430,000 distinct CDR3 sequences, about 40% seen once. The antigens for these receptors are not known. Sequencing was carried out using blood. The receptors were gathered from a girl aged 2-10 years with multiple sclerosis.

The chain links TRBV12-3 or TRBV12-4 to TRBJ1-6; possibly TRBD1 for D (5 bases). V lost 6 bases and J lost 8, with 14 bases in between. The CDR3 spans 14 residues. The CDR3 loop is CASSHRQLDSPLHF. The CDR3 region has the DNA TGTGCCAGCAGCCACAGACAGTTAGATTCACCCCTCCACTTT.

The chain couples TRBV28 to TRBJ2-6; D is possibly TRBD2 (6 bases). Deletions cut 6 bases from V and 0 bases from J, with 9 bases between. CDR3 length: 15 amino acids. The V gene's germline CDR1 is MDHEN and CDR2 SYDVKM. CDR3 amino acids: CASSQTSSGANVLTF. In DNA form, the CDR3 reads TGTGCCAGCAGCCAGACTAGCTCTGGGGCCAACGTCCTGACTTTC.

The gene calls are TRBV12-3 or TRBV12-4 and TRBJ2-6, with 11 bases aligning to TRBD2. With 3 bases clipped from V and 0 bases from J, the junction kept 13 bases outside the gene matches. The CDR3 is 21 amino acids. The CDR3 DNA reads as TGTGCCAGCAGTTTGGTCGGCGCGGGACTAGCGGTAACCTCTGGGGCCAACGTCCTGACTTTC. As protein: CASSLVGAGLAVTSGANVLTF.

This chain links TRBV18 with TRBJ2-5; 11 positions match TRBD1. The CDR3 is made up of 17 amino acids. Germline values: CDR1 KGHSH, CDR2 LQKENI. The V and J ends lost 5 bases and 5 bases, in that order; junction bases with no gene match: 13. The CDR3 nucleotides read TGTGCCAGCTCATCGGGACAGGGGGACGCCTCTAGGGAGACCCAGTACTTC. It translates to CASSSGQGDASRETQYF.

This clonotype has only a few counts. The chain employs TRBV7-9 and TRBJ2-3; D may match TRBD1 or TRBD2 (5 bases each). V was clipped by 4 bases and J by 7 bases, with 12 bases between them. Germline assignment: CDR1 SEHNR and CDR2 FQNEAQ (reference sequence). The CDR3 has 13 amino acids. CDR3: CASSYTGAYTQYF. The CDR3 coding sequence is TGTGCCAGCAGCTATACCGGGGCTTATACGCAGTATTTT. Supplemented by reference TRBV7-9 and TRBJ2-3, the full variable domain reads DTGVSQNPRHKITKRGQNVTFRCDPISEHNRLYWYRQTLGQGPEFLTYFQNEAQLEKSRLLSDRFSAERPKGSFSTLEIQRTEQGDSAMYLCASSYTGAYTQYFGPGTRLTVL.

V gene TRBV28 combines with J gene TRBJ2-3, with a weak D call TRBD2 (5 bases). Germline V lookup: CDR1 MDHEN, CDR2 SYDVKM. The CDR3 spans 14 residues. Trimming cost V 2 bases and J 11 bases, with 17 bases left between them. This CDR3 is CASSLPGTVGRQYF. CDR3 DNA: TGTGCCAGCAGTTTACCGGGAACGGTCGGCAGGCAGTATTTT.

The genes are TRBV7-2 and TRBJ2-3, with D possibly being TRBD2 (7 bases). The CDR3 spans 16 residues. Trimming cost V 4 bases and J 2 bases, with 16 bases left between them. CDR1 is SGHTA and CDR2 is FQGNSA in the germline V gene. CDR3 nucleotide sequence: TGTGCCAGCAGCTCTCGGGGGGCCTCTGACACAGATACGCAGTATTTT. Translating gives CASSSRGASDTDTQYF.

A few counts support this clonotype. This sequence joins TRBV12-3 or TRBV12-4 and TRBJ1-6; D perhaps matches TRBD1 (6 bases). The CDR3 is 15 amino acids. Between the trimmed V and J ends, which lost 3 bases and 6 bases, there was a span of 12 bases. CDR3 protein: CASSFGGRINSPLHF. In nucleotides, the CDR3 is TGTGCCAGCAGTTTCGGGGGCAGAATTAATTCACCCCTCCACTTT.

This clonotype was seen more than once but under ten times. V and J are TRBV29-1 and TRBJ2-5, with D uncertain. The V gene lost 4 bases and the J gene lost 2 bases, with 11 bases spanning the gap. This CDR3 is 13 amino acids long. Germline CDR1 SQVTM, CDR2 ANQGSEA. The CDR3 DNA reads TGCAGCGTTGGCGTGCAGATACAAGAGACCCAGTACTTC. Translated: CSVGVQIQETQYF.

This clonotype was recorded at least ten times. This chain joins TRBV5-1 and TRBJ2-1; tentative D call: TRBD1 (6 bases). The V gene's germline CDR1 is SGHRS and CDR2 YFSETQ. The CDR3 runs to 16 residues. Trimming removed 0 bases at V and 1 base at J, with 11 bases between. This chain's CDR3 is CASSLGGTHSYNEQFF. CDR3 nucleotide sequence: TGCGCCAGCAGCTTGGGGGGGACACATTCCTACAATGAGCAGTTCTTC.

V gene TRBV18 combines with J gene TRBJ1-1; TRBD1 matches at 7 bases. With 3 bases clipped from V and 5 bases from J, the junction kept 9 bases outside the gene matches. Germline lookup yields CDR1 KGHSH and CDR2 LQKENI. This CDR3 has 15 amino acids. DNA of the CDR3: TGTGCCAGCTCACCGTCGCGCAGGGGGTTTACTGAAGCTTTCTTT. It translates to CASSPSRRGFTEAFF.

Here the CDR3 DNA reads TGTGCCAGCAGCCTCCCGGGACAGGGGGCGTATGACACTGAAGCTTTCTTT. Translation gives CASSLPGQGAYDTEAFF. The genes are TRBV7-3 and TRBJ1-1; 12 bases align to TRBD1. Germline V gene sequence: CDR1 SGHTA, CDR2 FQGTGA. After removal of 5 bases from V and 3 bases from J, the junction contained 10 bases not matched to a gene. This CDR3 has 17 residues.

This chain joins TRBV7-9 and TRBJ2-3, with 10 bases that match TRBD2. With 5 bases clipped from V and 5 bases from J, the junction kept 10 bases outside the gene matches. The CDR3 runs to 16 residues. Germline V gene lookup returns CDR1 SEHNR and CDR2 FQNEAQ (reference sequence). CDR3 nucleotides: TGTGCCAGCAGCCCCCCGGGACTAGCGTTTGTAGATACGCAGTATTTT. Its translation is CASSPPGLAFVDTQYF.

The chain has TRBV5-1 and TRBJ2-6; D ambiguous. This CDR3 region has 16 residues. Germline CDR1 and CDR2: SGHRS and YFSETQ. Between the trimmed V and J ends, which lost 1 base and 1 base, there was a span of 9 bases. This CDR3 is CASSLSLVSGANVLTF. The CDR3 DNA is TGCGCCAGCAGCTTGTCCTTAGTTTCTGGGGCCAACGTCCTGACTTTC.

This clonotype occurred a few times. The chain is built from TRBV2 and TRBJ2-7, with a tentative D call TRBD2 (5 bases). CDR1 SNHLY and CDR2 FYNNEI come from the germline V gene. The CDR3 has 15 residues. Trimming shortened V by 4 bases and J by 3 bases, and 16 bases separated the two germline ends. CDR3 coding DNA: TGTGCCAGCAGTGTTACCGGGGAAACCCTCTACGAGCAGTACTTC. It translates to CASSVTGETLYEQYF. The full variable domain, rest sourced from reference TRBV2 and TRBJ2-7, is EPEVTQTPSHQVTQMGQEVILRCVPISNHLYFYWYRQILGQKVEFLVSFYNNEISEKSEIFDDQFSVERPDGSNFTLKIRSTKLEDSAMYFCASSVTGETLYEQYFGPGTRLTVT.

This chain connects TRBV28 to TRBJ2-5; 9 nucleotides line up with TRBD1. The J call may be in error: the DNA end matches TRBJ2-7 better. The CDR3 covers 13 residues. Looked up from germline, CDR1 is MDHEN and CDR2 is SYDVKM. CDR3 residues: CASRGTGRYEQYF. In nucleotides, the CDR3 is TGTGCCAGCAGGGGGACAGGGAGGTACGAGCAGTACTTC.

The chain links TRBV9 to TRBJ1-2; 12 bases align to TRBD1. The CDR3 contains 15 residues. CDR1 is SGDLS, CDR2 YYNGEE, per germline. The V segment lost 2 bases and the J segment 2 bases; nucleotides outside the gene matches: 1. The CDR3 DNA is TGTGCCAGCAGCGTGGGACAGGGGGCGAACTATGGCTACACCTTC. Translated: CASSVGQGANYGYTF. Full variable domain (outside the CDR3, taken from reference TRBV9 and TRBJ1-2): DSGVTQTPKHLITATGQRVTLRCSPRSGDLSVYWYQQSLDQGLQFLIQYYNGEERAKGNILERFSAQQFPDLHSELNLSSLELGDSALYFCASSVGQGANYGYTFGSGTRLTVV.

This chain uses TRBV20-1 with TRBJ2-4; perhaps TRBD2 as D (7 bases). The V gene lost 6 bases and the J gene lost 8 bases, with 26 bases spanning the gap. CDR3 size: 16 residues. Germline-derived CDR1 and CDR2 are DFQATT and SNEGSKA (reference sequence). The CDR3 coding sequence is TGCAGTGCGAAAGGGGCGGGGGCGCTCCCCGGGTACATTCAGTACTTC. It codes for CSAKGAGALPGYIQYF.

The CDR3 DNA reads TGCGCCAGCAGCTTTACAGGGTCCTATGGCTACACCTTC. It specifies CASSFTGSYGYTF. This chain uses TRBV5-1 with TRBJ1-2; TRBD1 is a possible D gene (6 bases). The CDR3 runs 13 residues. The V gene lost 2 bases and the J gene lost 4 bases, with 9 bases spanning the gap. Germline CDR1 reads SGHRS; CDR2 reads YFSETQ.

This clonotype was counted between two and nine times. The chain combines TRBV29-1 with TRBJ2-6, with 7 positions matching TRBD2. V was pared by 8 bases and J by 3 bases, with 7 bases of the junction left unmatched. CDR1 is SQVTM, CDR2 ANQGSEA, per germline. This CDR3 is built from 14 residues. Written as DNA, the CDR3 is TGCAGCACCTCGACGGGGGGTGGGGCCAACGTCCTGACTTTC. Protein sequence: CSTSTGGGANVLTF.

This clonotype has only a few counts. The chain has TRBV29-1 and TRBJ2-7; D tentatively fits TRBD1 or TRBD2 (5 bases each). The V end was cut by 6 bases, the J end by 3 bases, with 15 bases between. The V gene's germline CDR1 is SQVTM and CDR2 ANQGSEA. The CDR3 extends over 13 amino acids. Here the CDR3 reads CSVRRDVDYEQYF. Written as DNA, the CDR3 is TGCAGCGTCCGCCGGGACGTAGACTACGAGCAGTACTTC.

The chain links TRBV12-3 or TRBV12-4 to TRBJ2-7, with 9 bases matching TRBD2. The ends lost 6 bases at V and 2 bases at J; junction bases unmatched: 8. The CDR3 sequence is 15 residues long. This CDR3 is CASSWTSDRTYEQYF. Here the CDR3 DNA reads TGTGCCAGCAGCTGGACTAGCGATAGAACCTACGAGCAGTACTTC.

This chain joins TRBV7-2 and TRBJ1-5, with unresolved D. Germline CDR1 reads SGHTA; CDR2 reads FQGNSA. The ends were cut back, 5 bases at V and 0 bases at J, with 14 bases in the middle. This CDR3 has 16 residues. CDR3 DNA: TGTGCCAGCAGCCCACCGACGGGTTATAGCAATCAGCCCCAGCATTTT. Protein sequence: CASSPPTGYSNQPQHF.